Presented here are 17 T cell receptor beta chains from one specimen sequenced in a study of T cells after yellow fever vaccination. Each CDR3 protein is one row after TCRdb ran MiXCR on the 5' RACE reads. The data contain around 230,000 distinct CDR3 sequences, 6.5% to 7.5% of them singletons. The sample here was CD4+ T cells sorted from PBMCs, taken on the day of the yellow fever booster vaccination. Source of these receptors: a man aged 25-45 years who received the YFV17D yellow fever vaccine.

This clonotype appeared many times. The rearrangement joins TRBV20-1 to TRBJ2-4, with a possible D match to TRBD2 (7 bases). CDR1 and CDR2 (germline): DFQATT, SNEGSKA (reference sequence). Trimming stripped 6 bases from V and 6 bases from J, with 18 bases between. This CDR3 contains 14 residues. DNA of the CDR3: TGCAGTGCCAAAGAGGCGGGGGCGGCAAACATTCAGTACTTC. Its translation: CSAKEAGAANIQYF.

This clonotype has a count of ten or more. This CDR3 reads CASSFRTSNNEQFF. In DNA, the CDR3 is TGTGCCAGCAGTTTCAGGACTAGCAACAATGAGCAGTTCTTC. V is TRBV12-3 or TRBV12-4 and J is TRBJ2-1, with 8 bases fitting TRBD2. The J segment lost 5 bases and the V segment lost 3 bases, leaving 3 bases of the junction unmatched. The CDR3 covers 14 residues.

This clonotype was counted only a few times. The chain joins TRBV28 to TRBJ1-2; no clear D gene. V was cut by 7 bases and J by 2 bases, with 8 bases left in between. The CDR3 covers 12 residues. Germline assignment: CDR1 MDHEN and CDR2 SYDVKM. CDR3 protein: CASMTFNYGYTF. Here the CDR3 DNA reads TGTGCCAGCATGACATTCAACTATGGCTACACCTTC.

The chain couples TRBV11-2 to TRBJ2-5; TRBD2 might be the D (7 bases). V lost 5 bases and J lost 6, with 13 bases in between. Looked up from germline, CDR1 is SGHAT and CDR2 is FQNNGV. This CDR3 is built from 13 residues. This CDR3 is CASSPGGRQTQYF. The CDR3 DNA is TGTGCCAGCAGCCCGGGGGGCCGGCAGACCCAGTACTTC.

This chain connects TRBV29-1 to TRBJ2-5; the match to TRBD1 covers 8 bases. V shed 6 bases and J 4 bases; nucleotides not matched to a gene: 10. The CDR3 sequence is 14 residues long. Germline CDR1 SQVTM, CDR2 ANQGSEA. The CDR3 reads CSVDGQGRPETQYF. CDR3 in DNA: TGCAGCGTCGACGGACAGGGAAGGCCAGAGACCCAGTACTTC. Filled out from reference TRBV29-1 and TRBJ2-5, the complete variable domain reads SAVISQKPSRDICQRGTSLTIQCQVDSQVTMMFWYRQQPGQSLTLIATANQGSEATYESGFVIDKFPISRPNLTFSTLTVSNMSPEDSSIYLCSVDGQGRPETQYFGPGTRLLVL.

This clonotype was seen a few times. The V and J genes are TRBV4-2 and TRBJ2-2, with 8 bases that match TRBD1. V lost 5 bases, J lost 0 bases, and 14 bases stayed unmatched. Germline V gene lookup returns CDR1 LGHNA and CDR2 YNFKEQ. This CDR3 region has 19 residues. CDR3 amino acids: CASSGGSPGGIANTGELFF. The CDR3 nucleotides read TGTGCCAGCAGCGGCGGATCCCCAGGGGGCATAGCGAACACCGGGGAGCTGTTTTTT.

This clonotype was counted many times. V is TRBV15 and J is TRBJ2-1, with TRBD1 as a possible D gene (5 bases). V was shortened by 0 bases and J by 7 bases, with 13 bases between the two germline ends. This CDR3 region has 15 residues. Germline V lookup: CDR1 LNHNV, CDR2 YYDKDF (reference sequence). This CDR3 is CATSRETSRGNEQFF. DNA of the CDR3: TGTGCCACCAGCAGAGAGACGTCAAGGGGTAATGAGCAGTTCTTC.

The table lists this clonotype with a few counts. The chain has TRBV7-9 and TRBJ2-1, with 7 bases fitting TRBD1. The CDR3 has 14 residues. V trimming: 1 base; J trimming: 6 bases; junction bases outside the gene matches: 3. Germline CDR1 reads SEHNR; CDR2 reads FQNEAQ (reference sequence). The CDR3 DNA reads TGTGCCAGCAGCTTAGTGGGACAGATCAATGAGCAGTTCTTC. Protein: CASSLVGQINEQFF.

The table lists this clonotype with many counts. This chain uses TRBV6-2 or TRBV6-3 with TRBJ2-2, with no clear D. V lost 1 base and J lost 6, with 6 bases in between. The CDR3 loop spans 13 amino acids. CDR1 and CDR2 (germline): MNHEY, SVGEGT. Here the CDR3 reads CASSYFDSGELFF. The CDR3 DNA reads as TGTGCCAGCAGTTACTTTGACTCCGGGGAGCTGTTTTTT.

V usage is TRBV4-1 and J usage is TRBJ2-1, with 11 bases matching TRBD2. The CDR3 has 18 residues. Looked up from germline, CDR1 is MGHRA and CDR2 is YSYEKL. With 2 bases clipped from V and 12 bases from J, the junction kept 18 bases outside the gene matches. CDR3 DNA sequence: TGCGCCAGCAGCCAACCTTTAGCGGGAGGGCGGGTAGAGATAGGGCAGTTCTTC. The encoded protein is CASSQPLAGGRVEIGQFF.

There are many counts of this clonotype. The chain uses TRBV10-3 and TRBJ2-5; 8 bases match TRBD2. V gave up 8 bases and J gave up 5 bases; unmatched junction bases: 10. The germline gives CDR1 ENHRY, CDR2 SYGVKD. The CDR3 has 14 residues. The CDR3 DNA reads as TGTGCCATCGGAACGGCGGGAGGAGGGGAGACCCAGTACTTC. This encodes CAIGTAGGGETQYF.

This clonotype was counted ten times or more. J is TRBJ2-1 and V is TRBV6-2 or TRBV6-3, with D tentatively TRBD2 (5 bases). Between the trimmed V and J ends, which lost 7 bases and 7 bases, there was a span of 29 bases. In germline, CDR1 is MNHEY, CDR2 SVGEGT. This CDR3 is 18 amino acids long. The CDR3 nucleotides are TGTGCCAGCATGTTTCGTCTTAGCGCCGCGTTTTCGGGAAATGAGCAGTTCTTC. It specifies CASMFRLSAAFSGNEQFF.

This clonotype occurred a few times. The chain is built from TRBV11-3 and TRBJ2-4; no clear D gene. The CDR3 contains 14 residues. V lost 7 bases to trimming and J lost 3 bases, with 13 bases between them. Germline-derived CDR1 and CDR2 are SGHNT and YENEEA. The DNA for the CDR3 is TGTGCCAGCACCGACTCCCGAGGCAAAAACATTCAGTACTTC. Its protein product is CASTDSRGKNIQYF.

The V gene is TRBV15, the J gene TRBJ2-5; 10 bases align to TRBD2. V shed 1 base, J shed 4 bases, and the junction held 15 bases outside the gene matches. CDR1 and CDR2 from the germline V gene are LNHNV and YYDKDF (reference sequence). This CDR3 is 19 amino acids long. The CDR3 DNA is TGTGCCACCAGCAGAGCCGGGGGGGACAGAGCGGGAGGGGTAGAGACCCAGTACTTC. This encodes CATSRAGGDRAGGVETQYF.

This clonotype was detected only a few times. The CDR3 sequence is CASSRRDRGLDEQYF. The CDR3 coding sequence is TGTGCCAGCTCGCGCCGGGACAGGGGGCTTGACGAGCAGTACTTC. The chain combines TRBV5-4 with TRBJ2-7; 12 bases are shared with TRBD1. Trimming removed 7 bases from V and 5 bases from J; junction bases left unmatched: 10. This CDR3 is built from 15 residues. Germline V gene sequence: CDR1 SGHNT, CDR2 YYREEE (reference sequence).

This chain uses TRBV4-3 with TRBJ2-7; unclear D gene. The V end was cut by 2 bases, the J end by 3 bases, with 5 bases between. This CDR3 region has 12 residues. In germline, CDR1 is LGHNA, CDR2 YSLEER. In nucleotides, the CDR3 is TGCGCCAGCAGCCAACCCTACTACGAGCAGTACTTC. This translates into CASSQPYYEQYF.

In its sample, this clonotype was seen many times. V usage is TRBV7-9 and J usage is TRBJ2-4; no clear D. V was clipped by 0 bases and J by 0 bases, with 6 bases between them. CDR3 length: 15 amino acids. CDR1 and CDR2 from the germline V gene are SEHNR and FQNEAQ (reference sequence). The CDR3 loop is CASSLAELAKNIQYF. For the CDR3, the DNA is TGTGCCAGCAGCTTAGCGGAGCTAGCCAAAAACATTCAGTACTTC.